Each of the 4 T cell receptor beta chains below was sequenced from the same sample in a study of blood T cell repertoires in COVID-19. Some clones are missing from TCRdb's copy, which holds only in-frame ones; the method was immunoSEQ multiplex PCR. There are about 320,000 clones in the sample; 89% occur only once, and 5% to 5.5% lies in the top ten. Sequencing was carried out using PBMCs or T cells enriched from blood (not recorded which). The origin of the receptors is a man aged 60 to 69 who had recovered from COVID-19.

The genes are TRBV11-3 and TRBJ2-3, with 8 bases fitting TRBD2. With V trimmed by 1 base and J by 2 bases, 5 bases remained unmatched. This CDR3 comprises 16 residues. Germline V CDR1 and CDR2: SGHNT, YENEEA. CDR3 nucleotide sequence: TGTGCCAGCAGCTTAGGTCGGCGGGAGGTCACAGATACGCAGTATTTT. Amino acids: CASSLGRREVTDTQYF.

V and J are TRBV18 and TRBJ2-2, with 8 nucleotides matching TRBD1. The CDR3 has 20 residues. Germline CDR1 KGHSH, CDR2 LQKENI. After removal of 3 bases from V and 4 bases from J, the junction contained 19 bases not matched to a gene. The chain's CDR3 is CASSPRGQDPALRGTGELFF. In nucleotides, the CDR3 is TGTGCCAGCTCACCCCGGGGACAGGACCCCGCTCTTCGTGGCACCGGGGAGCTGTTTTTT.

CDR3 region: CASSLDQTQETQYF. CDR3 DNA: TGTGCCAGCAGCTTGGACCAGACTCAAGAGACCCAGTACTTC. The V call is TRBV5-4, the J call TRBJ2-5; D unresolved. Germline V lookup: CDR1 SGHNT, CDR2 YYREEE (reference sequence). The length of the CDR3 is 14 residues. V shed 0 bases and J shed 2 bases, with 8 bases lying between them.

The rearrangement joins TRBV6-5 to TRBJ1-5; unclear D gene. Germline V CDR1 and CDR2: MNHEY, SVGAGI. This CDR3 has 15 amino acids. V lost 5 bases and J 6 bases, leaving 17 bases between the germline ends. The CDR3 nucleotides are TGTGCCAGCAGTAACGGGGATAGGTTACGTCAGCCCCAGCATTTT. Translating it yields CASSNGDRLRQPQHF.